The 18 T cell receptor beta chains given below trace back to one sample, sequenced in a study of tumor-infiltrating lymphocytes in primary liver carcinoma. Unsorted bulk tissue, about 19-32 mg of it, served as the source for co-extraction of RNA and DNA. TCR beta cDNA came from about 500 ng total RNA, primed with a constant-region primer. Three-round nested multiplex PCR performed with slightly modified ARM-PCR produced the TCR beta libraries. Each of the first two PCR rounds ran roughly 10 cycles with TRBV1-TRBV30 forward and C-beta reverse primers. TCRdb analysed the multiplex PCR reads with MiXCR anew, one entry per CDR3 protein. Altogether approximately 190,000 distinct CDR3 sequences are present, about 82% being singletons, with the ten largest covering 15% to 20%. The sequenced sample was tumor tissue from primary liver carcinoma. The receptors stem from a man aged 40-49 years with primary liver carcinoma and hepatitis B virus infection.

As to this clonotype: Since the CDR3 does not end with the conserved phenylalanine or tryptophan, this likely comes from a read error. The DNA is left out, because the CDR3 cannot be placed on it with certainty; the CDR3 is given as TCRdb lists it. The chain recombines TRBV28 with TRBJ2-7; TRBD2 reflects the table's D call only, with no check against the DNA. The CDR3 contains 15 residues when both ends are counted. Germline lookup yields CDR1 MDHEN and CDR2 SYDVKM. This chain's CDR3 is CASSSWTSGIGEQYL.

In this sample, this clonotype turned up a few times. The genes are TRBV4-2 and TRBJ1-4, with D uncertain. The V end lost 3 bases, the J end lost 4 bases, and 15 bases lay between the germline ends. The CDR3 has 16 residues. Germline CDR1 reads LGHNA; CDR2 reads YNFKEQ. DNA of the CDR3: TGTGCCAGCAGCCAGGCTCAGCCTTCGAATAATGAAAAACTGTTTTTT. It is translated as CASSQAQPSNNEKLFF.

A note on this clonotype: As the CDR3 is not closed by the conserved phenylalanine or tryptophan, this likely results from a read error. It is unclear where the CDR3 begins or ends on the DNA, so no DNA is shown, and the CDR3 is as TCRdb lists it. V gene TRBV11-3 combines with J gene TRBJ2-3. The germline V gene has CDR1 SGHNT and CDR2 YENEEA. Inclusive of both ends, the CDR3 amounts to 12 amino acids. This CDR3 is CASSYNEDRRYL.

This chain uses TRBV20-1 with TRBJ2-5; TRBD2 aligns across 8 bases. The CDR3 runs 15 residues. J lost 1 base, V lost 5 bases, and 9 bases had no gene match. Germline V CDR1 and CDR2: DFQATT, SNEGSKA (reference sequence). The CDR3 bases are TGCAGTGCTCCCAGAGCGGGAGCCCCCCAAGAGACCCAGTACTTC. It translates to CSAPRAGAPQETQYF.

The V and J genes are TRBV5-4 and TRBJ2-7, with TRBD2 as a possible D gene (6 bases). CDR1 SGHNT and CDR2 YYREEE come from the germline V gene (reference sequence). The CDR3 runs 15 residues. CDR3 bases: TGTCTCAGCAGCACCCCGAGTGGCGGGGCCCGCGAGCAGTACTTC. Encoded protein: CLSSTPSGGAREQYF.

About this clonotype itself: The CDR3 ends on some other residue instead of the conserved phenylalanine or tryptophan, so this is likely a read error. Because the CDR3's place on the DNA is in doubt, the DNA is left out and the CDR3 is given as listed by TCRdb. This sequence joins TRBV5-4 and TRBJ2-7. A total of 14 residues make up the CDR3, ends included. Germline-derived CDR1 and CDR2 are SGHNT and YYREEE (reference sequence). The chain's CDR3 is CASSSEERIYEQYY.

Regarding this clonotype: It may be a read error: a sequence one base away is much more abundant. The J gene is TRBJ2-1, the V gene TRBV5-1, with a tentative D call TRBD2 (6 bases). Germline V gene sequence: CDR1 SGHRS, CDR2 YFSETQ. The CDR3 runs 12 residues. Here the CDR3 reads CSGSLYSGEQFF. DNA of the CDR3: TGCTCCGGCAGCTTGTATAGCGGTGAGCAGTTCTTC.

A word on this clonotype: The junction departs from germline at one end; a sequencing error may be responsible. The CDR3 spells CASTPGLSYKQYF. DNA for the CDR3: TGTGCCAGCACCCCAGGACTCTCCTACAAGCAGTATTTC. The gene calls are TRBV6-6 and TRBJ2-7, with D tentatively TRBD2 (5 bases). The CDR3 loop spans 13 amino acids. From germline, CDR1 is MNHNY and CDR2 SVGAGI (reference sequence).

A note on this clonotype: A much larger clone lies one base from this, so it may be a read error. CDR3 sequence reads: CASSQTGTGELFF. CDR3 DNA: TGTGCCAGCAGCCAAACGGGCACCGGGGAGCTGTTTTTT. The chain employs TRBV4-1 and TRBJ2-2; D gene uncertain. CDR1 MGHRA and CDR2 YSYEKL come from the germline V gene. This CDR3 is built from 13 residues.

Comment on this clonotype: Because the CDR3 is missing its conserved closing phenylalanine or tryptophan, this is likely a read error. The chain is built from TRBV6-2 or TRBV6-3 and TRBJ2-7; 11 nucleotides match TRBD2. Germline trimming cut 6 bases from V and 6 bases from J; bases unmatched to any gene: 10. Germline CDR1 is MNHEY and CDR2 is SVGEGT. This CDR3 is built from 15 residues. The CDR3 DNA reads TGTGCCAGCAGACAGGGACTAGCGGTATCAAGCGAGCAGTACCTC. Translating it yields CASRQGLAVSSEQYL.

A note on this clonotype: It is likely a read error, because the conserved phenylalanine at the end of the CDR3 is missing. This sequence joins TRBV11-1 and TRBJ2-7; a weak D match, TRBD1 (6 bases). The germline V gene has CDR1 SGHAT and CDR2 FQDESV (reference sequence). There are 13 residues in the CDR3. The CDR3 loop is CDSRGKRSYEQYI. The CDR3 nucleotides read TGTGACAGCAGGGGAAAGCGATCCTACGAGCAGTACATC.

This chain links TRBV6-5 with TRBJ2-3; TRBD1 is a possible D gene (9 bases). The CDR3 extends over 16 amino acids. Germline V gene sequence: CDR1 MNHEY, CDR2 SVGAGI. V lost 6 bases and J 7 bases, leaving 23 bases between the germline ends. The chain's CDR3 is CASRTGGDRVYYTQYF. The CDR3 DNA follows: TGTGCCAGCAGAACGGGAGGGGACAGGGTCTATTATACGCAGTATTTT.

A note on this clonotype: The junction shows a germline mismatch at one end, possibly a read error. The chain has TRBV4-2 and TRBJ1-2; the D gene is possibly TRBD1 (5 bases). The CDR3 consists of 14 residues. Looked up from germline, CDR1 is LGHNA and CDR2 is YNFKEQ. CDR3 bases: TGTGCCAGCAGACAAGATGTGGGGCTCTATGACTACACCTTC. It yields the protein CASRQDVGLYDYTF.

Worth noting for this clonotype: A junction boundary mismatches the germline segment, possibly from a read error. The chain employs TRBV10-3 and TRBJ1-1; D is unresolved. This CDR3 is 16 amino acids long. Germline lookup yields CDR1 ENHRY and CDR2 SYGVKD. In DNA, the CDR3 is TGTGTCATCTGTGAGTCTCCGCCCACTCACGGGACTGAAGCTTTCTTT. Its protein is CVICESPPTHGTEAFF.

Worth noting for this clonotype: This could be a read error, since a much larger clone is one nucleotide away. The chain employs TRBV12-3 or TRBV12-4 and TRBJ2-7; 9 nucleotides line up with TRBD1. Losses at the gene ends were 7 bases for V and 5 bases for J; bases not matched to a gene: 9. The CDR3 covers 14 residues. CDR3 in DNA: TGTGCCAGCAATTTTTCGGGACAGGGAGACGAGCAGTACTTC. Translated, it gives CASNFSGQGDEQYF.

A single count supports this clonotype. At one end, the junction sequence differs from germline, possibly due to a read error. The chain joins TRBV28 to TRBJ2-7; no reliable D call. This CDR3 region has 13 residues. Germline-derived CDR1 and CDR2 are MDHEN and SYDVKM. CDR3 amino acids: CANSSTSNYEQYF. In DNA form, the CDR3 reads TGTGCCAACAGTTCGACATCAAACTACGAGCAGTACTTC.

Note on this clonotype: A junction end diverges from the germline sequence, so it may reflect a read error. V is TRBV29-1 and J is TRBJ2-1; 9 bases are shared with TRBD2. In germline, CDR1 is SQVTM, CDR2 ANQGSEA. There are 15 residues in the CDR3. Written as DNA, the CDR3 is TGCTGCGTCGAGGTGGGCGGGAGGGCCAGCGGTGAGCAGTTCTTC. Its translation is CCVEVGGRASGEQFF.

Note on this clonotype: It is likely a read error, because the conserved phenylalanine at the end of the CDR3 is missing. The CDR3 is CASSDPTGEAYEQYS. The DNA of the CDR3 is TGTGCCAGCAGTGACCCGACAGGGGAGGCATACGAGCAGTACTCC. The chain has TRBV6-2 or TRBV6-3 and TRBJ2-7; 8 bases are a match to TRBD1. The CDR3 is 15 amino acids. Germline trimming cut 5 bases from V and 4 bases from J; bases unmatched to any gene: 10. The germline gives CDR1 MNHEY, CDR2 SVGEGT.